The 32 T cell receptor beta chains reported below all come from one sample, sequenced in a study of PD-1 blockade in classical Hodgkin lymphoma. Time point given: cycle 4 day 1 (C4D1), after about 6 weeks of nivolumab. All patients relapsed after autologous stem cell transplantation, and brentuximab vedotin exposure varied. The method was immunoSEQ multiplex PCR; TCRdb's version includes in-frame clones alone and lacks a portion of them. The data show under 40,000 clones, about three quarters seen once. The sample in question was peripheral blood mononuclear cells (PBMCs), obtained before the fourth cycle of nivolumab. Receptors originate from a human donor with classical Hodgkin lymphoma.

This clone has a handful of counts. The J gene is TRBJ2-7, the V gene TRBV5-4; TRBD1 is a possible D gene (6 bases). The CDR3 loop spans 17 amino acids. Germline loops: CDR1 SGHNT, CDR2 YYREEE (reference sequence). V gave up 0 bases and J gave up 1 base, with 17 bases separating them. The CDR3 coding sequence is TGTGCCAGCAGCTTGGAACAGGGAATGAGAAGGTCCTACGAGCAGTACTTC. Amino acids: CASSLEQGMRRSYEQYF.

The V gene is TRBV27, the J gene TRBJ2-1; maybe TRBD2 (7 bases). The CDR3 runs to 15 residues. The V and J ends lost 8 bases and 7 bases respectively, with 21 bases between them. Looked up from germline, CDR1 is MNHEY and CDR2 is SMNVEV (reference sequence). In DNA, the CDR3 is TGTGCCAGCGACCCTATGGGGGGGGGCGGTAATGAGCAGTTCTTC. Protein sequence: CASDPMGGGGNEQFF.

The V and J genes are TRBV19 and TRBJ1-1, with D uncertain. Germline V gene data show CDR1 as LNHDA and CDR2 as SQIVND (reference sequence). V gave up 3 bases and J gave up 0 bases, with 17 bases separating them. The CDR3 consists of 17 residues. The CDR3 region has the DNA TGTGCCAGTAGTATTTTAGCTGGGATCACGATGAACACTGAAGCTTTCTTT. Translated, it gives CASSILAGITMNTEAFF. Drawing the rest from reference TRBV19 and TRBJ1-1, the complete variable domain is DGGITQSPKYLFRKEGQNVTLSCEQNLNHDAMYWYRQDPGQGLRLIYYSQIVNDFQKGDIAEGYSVSREKKESFPLTVTSAQKNPTAFYLCASSILAGITMNTEAFFGQGTRLTVV.

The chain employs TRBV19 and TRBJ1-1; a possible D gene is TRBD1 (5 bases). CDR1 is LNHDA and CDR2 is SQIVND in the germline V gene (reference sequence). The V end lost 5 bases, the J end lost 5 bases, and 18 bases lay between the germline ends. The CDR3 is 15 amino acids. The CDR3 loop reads CASSPGAGRSTEAFF. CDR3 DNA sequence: TGTGCCAGTAGTCCCGGGGCCGGGCGAAGTACTGAAGCTTTCTTT.

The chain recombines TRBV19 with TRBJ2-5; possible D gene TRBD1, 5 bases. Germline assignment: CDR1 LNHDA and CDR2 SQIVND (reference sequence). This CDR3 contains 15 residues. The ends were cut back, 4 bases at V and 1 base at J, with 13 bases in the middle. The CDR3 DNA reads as TGTGCCAGTAGTACCCGGACAAAACTCCAAGAGACCCAGTACTTC. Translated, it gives CASSTRTKLQETQYF.

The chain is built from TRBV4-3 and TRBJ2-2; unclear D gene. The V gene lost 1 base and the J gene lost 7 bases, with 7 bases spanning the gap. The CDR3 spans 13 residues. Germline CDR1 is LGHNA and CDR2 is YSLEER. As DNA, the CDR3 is TGCGCCAGCAGCCAAGTGATAGACGGGGAGCTGTTTTTT. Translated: CASSQVIDGELFF.

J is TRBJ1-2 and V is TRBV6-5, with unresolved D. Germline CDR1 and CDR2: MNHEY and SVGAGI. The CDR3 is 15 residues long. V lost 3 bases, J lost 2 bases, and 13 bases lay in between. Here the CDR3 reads CASSYGSGKNYGYTF. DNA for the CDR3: TGTGCCAGCAGTTATGGATCGGGTAAAAACTATGGCTACACCTTC.

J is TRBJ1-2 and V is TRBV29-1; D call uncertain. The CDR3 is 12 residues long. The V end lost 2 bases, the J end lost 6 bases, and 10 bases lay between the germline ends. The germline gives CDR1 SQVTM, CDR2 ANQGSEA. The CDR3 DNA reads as TGCAGCGTTGAAACACCCTCCGATGGCTACACCTTC. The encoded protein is CSVETPSDGYTF.

The CDR3 loop reads CSVEGVSTDTQYF. The CDR3 coding sequence is TGCAGCGTTGAGGGGGTCAGCACAGATACGCAGTATTTT. V and J are TRBV29-1 and TRBJ2-3, with D possibly being TRBD1 or TRBD2 (5 bases each). Trimming pared 3 bases from V and 0 bases from J, leaving 7 bases between. The CDR3 is made up of 13 amino acids. Germline loops: CDR1 SQVTM, CDR2 ANQGSEA.

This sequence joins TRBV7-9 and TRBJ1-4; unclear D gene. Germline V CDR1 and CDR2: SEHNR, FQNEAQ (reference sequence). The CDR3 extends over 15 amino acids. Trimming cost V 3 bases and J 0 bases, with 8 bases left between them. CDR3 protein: CASSFRAATNEKLFF. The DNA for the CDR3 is TGTGCCAGCAGCTTCCGGGCAGCAACTAATGAAAAACTGTTTTTT.

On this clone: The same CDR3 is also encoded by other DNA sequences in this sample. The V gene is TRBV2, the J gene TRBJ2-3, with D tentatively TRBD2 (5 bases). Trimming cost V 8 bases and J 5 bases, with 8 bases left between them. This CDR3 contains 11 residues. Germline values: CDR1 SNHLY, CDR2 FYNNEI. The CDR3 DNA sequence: TGTGCCAGCCGCGGACTAGATACGCAGTATTTT. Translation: CASRGLDTQYF.

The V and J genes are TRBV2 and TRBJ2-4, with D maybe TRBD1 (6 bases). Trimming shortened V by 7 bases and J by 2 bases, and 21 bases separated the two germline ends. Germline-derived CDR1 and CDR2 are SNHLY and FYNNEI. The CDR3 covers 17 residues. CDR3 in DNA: TGTGCCAGCAACCCGGACAGAGGAGTTGGGTCCAAAAACATTCAGTACTTC. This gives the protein CASNPDRGVGSKNIQYF.

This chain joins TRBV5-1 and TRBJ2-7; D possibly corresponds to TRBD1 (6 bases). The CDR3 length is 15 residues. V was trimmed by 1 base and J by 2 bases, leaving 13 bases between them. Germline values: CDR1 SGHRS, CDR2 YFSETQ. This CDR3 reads CASSLTGKATYEQYF. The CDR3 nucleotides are TGCGCCAGCAGCTTGACAGGGAAGGCGACCTACGAGCAGTACTTC.

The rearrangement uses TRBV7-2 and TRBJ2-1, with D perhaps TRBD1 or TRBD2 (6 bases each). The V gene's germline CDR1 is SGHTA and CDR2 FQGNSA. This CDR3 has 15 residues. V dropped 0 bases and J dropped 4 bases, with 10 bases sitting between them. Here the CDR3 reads CASSLARGRYNEQFF. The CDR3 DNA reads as TGTGCCAGCAGCTTAGCACGGGGGCGATACAATGAGCAGTTCTTC.

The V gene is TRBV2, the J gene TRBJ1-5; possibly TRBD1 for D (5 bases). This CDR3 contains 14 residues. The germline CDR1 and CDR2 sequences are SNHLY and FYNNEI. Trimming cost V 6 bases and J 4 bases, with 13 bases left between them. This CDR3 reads CASSRDSYNQPQHF. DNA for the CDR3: TGTGCCAGCAGCCGGGACTCATATAATCAGCCCCAGCATTTT. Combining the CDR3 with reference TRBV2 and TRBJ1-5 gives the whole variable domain EPEVTQTPSHQVTQMGQEVILRCVPISNHLYFYWYRQILGQKVEFLVSFYNNEISEKSEIFDDQFSVERPDGSNFTLKIRSTKLEDSAMYFCASSRDSYNQPQHFGDGTRLSIL.

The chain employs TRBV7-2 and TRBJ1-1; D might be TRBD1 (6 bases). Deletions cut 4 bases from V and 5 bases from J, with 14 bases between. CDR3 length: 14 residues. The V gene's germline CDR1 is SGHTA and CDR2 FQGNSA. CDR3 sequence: CASSWKGGRTEAFF. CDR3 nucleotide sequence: TGTGCCAGCAGCTGGAAGGGGGGAAGAACTGAAGCTTTCTTT.

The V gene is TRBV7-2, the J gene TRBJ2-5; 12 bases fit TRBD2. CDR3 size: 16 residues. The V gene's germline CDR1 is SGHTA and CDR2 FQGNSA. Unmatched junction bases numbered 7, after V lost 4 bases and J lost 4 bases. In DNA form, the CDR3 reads TGTGCCAGCAGCTGGGGGGGACTAGCGGGTGGAGAGACCCAGTACTTC. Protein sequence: CASSWGGLAGGETQYF.

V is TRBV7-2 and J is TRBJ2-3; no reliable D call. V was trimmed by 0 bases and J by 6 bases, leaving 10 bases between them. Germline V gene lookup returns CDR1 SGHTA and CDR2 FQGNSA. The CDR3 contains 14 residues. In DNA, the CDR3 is TGTGCCAGCAGCTTAGCGGGCGCCTTGGATACGCAGTATTTT. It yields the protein CASSLAGALDTQYF.

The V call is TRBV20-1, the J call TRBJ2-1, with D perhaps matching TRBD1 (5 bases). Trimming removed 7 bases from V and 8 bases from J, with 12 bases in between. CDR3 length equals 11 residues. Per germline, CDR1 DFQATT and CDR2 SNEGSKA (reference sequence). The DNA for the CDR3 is TGCAGTGGGGCAGGGATGGATGAGCAGTTCTTC. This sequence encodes CSGAGMDEQFF.

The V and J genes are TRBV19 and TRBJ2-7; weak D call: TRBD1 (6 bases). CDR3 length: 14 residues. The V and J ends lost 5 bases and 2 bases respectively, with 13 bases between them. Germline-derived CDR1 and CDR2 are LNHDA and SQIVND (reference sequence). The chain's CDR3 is CASSHRGGPYEQYF. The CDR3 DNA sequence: TGTGCCAGTAGTCATAGAGGGGGACCCTACGAGCAGTACTTC.

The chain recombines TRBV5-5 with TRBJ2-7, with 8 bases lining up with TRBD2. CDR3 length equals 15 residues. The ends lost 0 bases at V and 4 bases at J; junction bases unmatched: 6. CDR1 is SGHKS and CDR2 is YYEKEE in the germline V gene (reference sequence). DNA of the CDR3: TGTGCCAGCAGCTTGGTGACTAGCGCGGGATACGAGCAGTACTTC. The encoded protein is CASSLVTSAGYEQYF.

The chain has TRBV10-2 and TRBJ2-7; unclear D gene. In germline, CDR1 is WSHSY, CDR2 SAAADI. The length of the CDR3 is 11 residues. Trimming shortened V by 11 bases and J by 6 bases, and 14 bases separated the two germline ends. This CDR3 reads CAAALGFEQYF. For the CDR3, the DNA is TGCGCCGCAGCCCTTGGCTTCGAGCAGTACTTC.

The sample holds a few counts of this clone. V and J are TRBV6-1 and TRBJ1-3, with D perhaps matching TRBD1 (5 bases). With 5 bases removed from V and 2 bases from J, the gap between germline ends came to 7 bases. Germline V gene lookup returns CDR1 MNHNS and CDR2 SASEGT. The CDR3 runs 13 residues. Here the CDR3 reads CASSSGTGNTIYF. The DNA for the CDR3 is TGTGCCAGCAGTTCAGGGACTGGAAACACCATATATTTT.

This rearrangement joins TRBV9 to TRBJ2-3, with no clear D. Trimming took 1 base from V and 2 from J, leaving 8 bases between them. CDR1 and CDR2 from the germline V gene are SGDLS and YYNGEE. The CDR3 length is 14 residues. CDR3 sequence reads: CASSVTIATDTQYF. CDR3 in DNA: TGTGCCAGCAGCGTAACGATCGCCACAGATACGCAGTATTTT.

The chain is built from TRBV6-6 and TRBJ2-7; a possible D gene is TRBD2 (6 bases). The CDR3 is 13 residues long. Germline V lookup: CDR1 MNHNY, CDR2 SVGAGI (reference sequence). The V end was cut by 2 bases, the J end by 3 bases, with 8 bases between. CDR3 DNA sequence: TGTGCCAGCAGTTACATGGACTACTACGAGCAGTACTTC. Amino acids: CASSYMDYYEQYF.

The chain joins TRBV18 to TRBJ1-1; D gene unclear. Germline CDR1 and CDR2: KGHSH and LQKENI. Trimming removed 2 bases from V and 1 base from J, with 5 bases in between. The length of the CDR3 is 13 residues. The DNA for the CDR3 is TGTGCCAGCTCACCATACGGGAACACTGAAGCTTTCTTT. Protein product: CASSPYGNTEAFF. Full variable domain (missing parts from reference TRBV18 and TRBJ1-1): NAGVMQNPRHLVRRRGQEARLRCSPMKGHSHVYWYRQLPEEGLKFMVYLQKENIIDESGMPKERFSAEFPKEGPSILRIQQVVRGDSAAYFCASSPYGNTEAFFGQGTRLTVV.

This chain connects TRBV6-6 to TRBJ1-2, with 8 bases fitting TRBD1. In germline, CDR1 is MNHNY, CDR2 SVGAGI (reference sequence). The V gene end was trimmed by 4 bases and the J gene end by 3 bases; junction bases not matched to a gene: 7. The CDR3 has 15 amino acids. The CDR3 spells CASSSGQASHYGYTF. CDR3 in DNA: TGTGCCAGCAGTTCGGGACAGGCGTCCCACTATGGCTACACCTTC.

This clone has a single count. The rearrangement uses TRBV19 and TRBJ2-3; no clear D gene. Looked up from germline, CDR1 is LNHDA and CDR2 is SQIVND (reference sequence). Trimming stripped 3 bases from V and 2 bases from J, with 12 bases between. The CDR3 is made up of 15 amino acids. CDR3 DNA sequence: TGTGCCAGTAGTATCGCTAGGTCAGACACAGATACGCAGTATTTT. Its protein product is CASSIARSDTDTQYF.

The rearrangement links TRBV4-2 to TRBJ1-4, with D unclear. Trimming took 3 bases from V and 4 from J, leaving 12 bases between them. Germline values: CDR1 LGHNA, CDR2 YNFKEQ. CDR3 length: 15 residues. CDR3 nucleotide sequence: TGTGCCAGCAGCCACTCCGGGAAAGATAATGAAAAACTGTTTTTT. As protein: CASSHSGKDNEKLFF.

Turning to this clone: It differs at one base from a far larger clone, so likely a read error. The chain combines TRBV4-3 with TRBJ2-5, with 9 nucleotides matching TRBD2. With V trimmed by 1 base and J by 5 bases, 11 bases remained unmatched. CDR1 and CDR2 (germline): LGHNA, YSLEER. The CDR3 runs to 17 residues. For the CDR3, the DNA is TGCGCCAGCAGCCAAGGGGTGGCGCGGGGGGGGCTGGAGACCCAGTACTTC. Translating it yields CASSQGVARGGLETQYF.

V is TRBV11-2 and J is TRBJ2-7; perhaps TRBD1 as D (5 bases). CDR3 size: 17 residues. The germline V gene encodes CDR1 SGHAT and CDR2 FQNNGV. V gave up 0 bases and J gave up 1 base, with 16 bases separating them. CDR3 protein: CASSLDRVGASSYEQYF. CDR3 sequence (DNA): TGTGCCAGCAGCTTAGATAGAGTAGGGGCGAGTTCCTACGAGCAGTACTTC.

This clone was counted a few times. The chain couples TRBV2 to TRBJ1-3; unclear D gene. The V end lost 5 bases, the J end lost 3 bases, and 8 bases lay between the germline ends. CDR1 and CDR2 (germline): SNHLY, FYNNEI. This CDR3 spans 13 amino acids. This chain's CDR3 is CASSSYSGNTIYF. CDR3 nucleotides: TGTGCCAGCAGTTCCTATAGTGGAAACACCATATATTTT. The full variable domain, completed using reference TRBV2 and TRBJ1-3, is EPEVTQTPSHQVTQMGQEVILRCVPISNHLYFYWYRQILGQKVEFLVSFYNNEISEKSEIFDDQFSVERPDGSNFTLKIRSTKLEDSAMYFCASSSYSGNTIYFGEGSWLTVV.